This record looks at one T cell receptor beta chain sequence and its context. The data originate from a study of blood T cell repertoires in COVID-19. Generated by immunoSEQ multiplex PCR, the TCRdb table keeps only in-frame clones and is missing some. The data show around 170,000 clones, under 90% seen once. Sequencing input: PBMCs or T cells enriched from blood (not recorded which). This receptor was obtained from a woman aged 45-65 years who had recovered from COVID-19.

The CDR3 DNA is TGTGCCAGCAGTCCTAACAGGGGAGGTGGCTACACCTTC. This codes for CASSPNRGGGYTF. The chain joins TRBV28 to TRBJ1-2; TRBD1 matches at 7 bases. Germline values: CDR1 MDHEN, CDR2 SYDVKM. The CDR3 is made up of 13 amino acids. The V gene end was trimmed by 5 bases and the J gene end by 7 bases; junction bases not matched to a gene: 7.